The 14 T cell receptor beta chains reported below all come from one sample, sequenced in a study of chemoradiotherapy in HPV16-positive cancers. Measured with immunoSEQ multiplex PCR; TCRdb has only the in-frame clones, and not every one. The table lists around 1,500 clones, roughly 88% of them singletons. Sequenced here: tumor tissue, sampled from a patient who underwent chemoradiotherapy. The receptors were gathered from a human donor with HPV-associated anogenital cancer.

This chain joins TRBV7-2 and TRBJ2-1; unclear D gene. Germline V CDR1 and CDR2: SGHTA, FQGNSA. The V end lost 3 bases, the J end lost 8 bases, and 11 bases lay between the germline ends. CDR3 size: 13 residues. CDR3 nucleotides: TGTGCCAGCAGCTTGTCTAGGCTGGATGAGCAGTTCTTC. Its protein is CASSLSRLDEQFF.

This chain connects TRBV5-6 to TRBJ1-2; 7 positions agree with TRBD1. The CDR3 extends over 13 amino acids. Germline V gives CDR1 SGHDT, CDR2 YYEEEE. The V and J ends lost 1 base and 3 bases, in that order; junction bases with no gene match: 0. CDR3: CASSLTGDYGYTF. The CDR3 DNA reads TGTGCCAGCAGCTTGACAGGGGACTATGGCTACACCTTC.

The chain couples TRBV2 to TRBJ2-7; 8 bases line up with TRBD2. The germline V gene has CDR1 SNHLY and CDR2 FYNNEI. CDR3 length equals 12 residues. Trimming removed 8 bases from V and 5 bases from J; junction bases left unmatched: 5. For the CDR3, the DNA is TGTGCCAGCCAGGGACTAGTAAACGAGCAGTACTTC. This codes for CASQGLVNEQYF.

V and J are TRBV7-9 and TRBJ2-3; D is undetermined. The CDR3 runs to 13 residues. Germline CDR1 and CDR2: SEHNR and FQNEAQ (reference sequence). Trimming took 1 base from V and 4 from J, leaving 6 bases between them. The CDR3 loop is CASSLEGPDTQYF. The CDR3 DNA is TGTGCCAGCAGCTTAGAGGGCCCAGATACGCAGTATTTT.

The rearrangement links TRBV28 to TRBJ1-2; possibly TRBD1 for D (5 bases). Germline V gene data show CDR1 as MDHEN and CDR2 as SYDVKM. The CDR3 contains 14 residues. V was shortened by 4 bases and J by 6 bases, with 15 bases between the two germline ends. The CDR3 region has the DNA TGTGCCAGCAGTTCAACCCGGGGGGGAAATGGCTACACCTTC. Translation: CASSSTRGGNGYTF.

This clone was seen only once. The chain couples TRBV25-1 to TRBJ1-1, with 7 bases aligning to TRBD1. Germline V gene data show CDR1 as MGHDK and CDR2 as SYGVNS. The V gene end was trimmed by 5 bases and the J gene end by 4 bases; junction bases not matched to a gene: 10. The CDR3 runs to 15 residues. DNA for the CDR3: TGTGCCAGCAGTTACGGGGGAGGGGGCTTCACTGAAGCTTTCTTT. Protein sequence: CASSYGGGGFTEAFF. Variable domain in full (rest from reference TRBV25-1 and TRBJ1-1): EADIYQTPRYLVIGTGKKITLECSQTMGHDKMYWYQQDPGMELHLIHYSYGVNSTEKGDLSSESTVSRIRTEHFPLTLESARPSHTSQYLCASSYGGGGFTEAFFGQGTRLTVV.

The V call is TRBV6-5, the J call TRBJ1-1; tentatively, D is TRBD1 (5 bases). V was shortened by 2 bases and J by 1 base, with 14 bases between the two germline ends. The CDR3 extends over 16 amino acids. Germline values: CDR1 MNHEY, CDR2 SVGAGI. The CDR3 DNA follows: TGTGCCAGCAGTTACGGATTTTTGGGGGGGAACACTGAAGCTTTCTTT. Translation gives CASSYGFLGGNTEAFF.

Only a few counts were recorded for this clone. The genes are TRBV11-2 and TRBJ2-2; D gene ambiguous. With 1 base removed from V and 8 bases from J, the gap between germline ends came to 8 bases. The CDR3 consists of 13 residues. CDR1 and CDR2 from the germline V gene are SGHAT and FQNNGV. This chain's CDR3 is CASSLVRSGELFF. The CDR3 nucleotides read TGTGCCAGCAGCTTAGTTCGATCTGGGGAGCTGTTTTTT.

The V gene is TRBV15, the J gene TRBJ2-5, with D possibly called TRBD1 or TRBD2 (5 bases each). This CDR3 has 15 residues. V was shortened by 5 bases and J by 1 base, with 14 bases between the two germline ends. Germline-derived CDR1 and CDR2 are LNHNV and YYDKDF (reference sequence). This chain's CDR3 is CATSRGGQPQETQYF. Here the CDR3 DNA reads TGTGCCACCAGCCGGGGCGGGCAGCCCCAAGAGACCCAGTACTTC.

CDR3 region: CASSLDLDTQYF. CDR3 in DNA: TGTGCCAGCAGCTTAGACTTAGATACGCAGTATTTT. The chain has TRBV11-2 and TRBJ2-3, with no clear D. This CDR3 is built from 12 residues. The V end lost 0 bases, the J end lost 5 bases, and 3 bases lay between the germline ends. The germline V gene encodes CDR1 SGHAT and CDR2 FQNNGV.

This chain uses TRBV19 with TRBJ1-2, with D perhaps TRBD1 (5 bases). The V gene's germline CDR1 is LNHDA and CDR2 SQIVND (reference sequence). Trimming took 5 bases from V and 4 from J, leaving 11 bases between them. The CDR3 covers 13 residues. The CDR3 loop reads CASSPRQGYGYTF. CDR3 coding DNA: TGTGCCAGTAGTCCTCGGCAGGGCTATGGCTACACCTTC.

J is TRBJ1-6 and V is TRBV28; 10 bases are shared with TRBD1. CDR1 and CDR2 (germline): MDHEN, SYDVKM. J gave up 10 bases and V 3 bases, and 9 bases lay outside the gene matches. The CDR3 contains 16 residues. CDR3 nucleotides: TGTGCCAGCAGTTTGCGGGACAGGGGTTTATGGTCACCCCTCCACTTT. This encodes CASSLRDRGLWSPLHF.

This chain joins TRBV6-1 and TRBJ1-3; D remains ambiguous. Trimming shortened V by 6 bases and J by 6 bases, and 9 bases separated the two germline ends. This CDR3 has 12 residues. Germline CDR1 MNHNS, CDR2 SASEGT. The CDR3: CASRPEENTIYF. CDR3 sequence (DNA): TGTGCCAGCAGACCCGAAGAAAACACCATATATTTT.

The chain recombines TRBV5-1 with TRBJ1-1; 9 bases fit TRBD1. The germline CDR1 and CDR2 sequences are SGHRS and YFSETQ. V lost 4 bases and J lost 1; bases outside the gene matches: 5. The CDR3 spans 15 residues. The CDR3 loop is CASSAGDRANTEAFF. The CDR3 coding sequence is TGCGCCAGCAGCGCGGGGGACAGGGCGAACACTGAAGCTTTCTTT.